The clone carrying this T cell receptor (beta chain) was detected only once. This sample is part of a study of blood T cell repertoires in COVID-19. In the study overall: Acute-phase and convalescent COVID-19 samples originated in the United States, Italy and Spain. In each case, the material was cDNA or gDNA derived from T cells, B-cell-depleted T cells, or PBMCs.

The CDR3 consists of 15 residues. Germline V gene data show CDR1 as SEHNR and CDR2 as FQNEAQ (reference sequence). Trimming removed 4 bases at V and 3 bases at J, with 12 bases between. In the authors' workflow: Reference gene primer amplification yielded estimated nucleated cell counts. Only in-frame clones appear in the TCRdb table, and some are missing; sequencing was by immunoSEQ multiplex PCR. Clone size and the V and J calls come from that table; the DNA yielded D and trimming. Among more than 150,000 clones listed, 70% to 90% were seen once. The origin of this receptor is a man younger than 30 with acute or convalescent COVID-19. Sequencing input: peripheral blood. V gene TRBV7-9 combines with J gene TRBJ1-4, with a tentative D call TRBD1 (6 bases). The CDR3 DNA sequence: TGTGCCAGCAGCTCCGGACAGATCGCTAATGAAAAACTGTTTTTT. As protein: CASSSGQIANEKLFF.